This T cell receptor (beta chain) was captured in a study of T cells in Graves' hyperthyroidism and ophthalmopathy (dated by TCRdb to between 2018 and 2021). As for the study more broadly: Peripheral blood samples were taken at the time of initial diagnosis, prior to any treatment. TCR V-J signatures able to tell the groups apart were searched for in a discovery cohort of 100 patients, of whom roughly 42 had Graves' ophthalmopathy and under 65 had stable Graves' hyperthyroidism. Once sampling was done, hyperthyroidism patients were given methimazole at a starting dose of 30 mg daily, whereas ophthalmopathy patients were given high-dose intravenous methylprednisolone. The paper reports TCR Vbeta CDR3 sequencing of some 140 peripheral blood samples: around 45 ophthalmopathy, under 80 hyperthyroidism and around 17 progressor patients. Whether ophthalmopathy could be predicted prospectively was tested in an independent validation cohort made up of 18 to 20 hyperthyroidism patients plus 17 patients who later progressed to ophthalmopathy. For training and testing, the 100 or so patients in the discovery cohort were randomly divided in a 7:3 ratio. The study also compared thyroid tissue and blood T-cell repertoires from several Graves' hyperthyroidism patients.

Overall study outcomes, separate from this receptor: Sample size was not statistically predetermined, and blinding of investigators to group allocation was not performed. Most expanded thyroid clonotypes (frequency above 0.001) were also detected in blood, suggesting blood repertoires may reflect thyroid immune responses. In validation, the model predicted progression to ophthalmopathy with 55% to 71% sensitivity and roughly 72% specificity, a median of approximately 6.5 months before onset. A 13 V-J signature model separated ophthalmopathy from stable hyperthyroidism, with 87.88% sensitivity and around 84% specificity in cross-validation and 80%/75% in testing.

Ophthalmopathy patients had moderately to severely active disease, with a Clinical Activity Score of 3 or more, a NOSPECS grade of 4 or more, and a disease duration of less than 3 months. Patients with uncontrolled infections, other autoimmune diseases, pregnancy or lactation were excluded. Diagnoses were established on the basis of clinical symptoms, serum thyroxine and TRAb, thyroid ultrasound, and orbital computed tomography. PBMCs were isolated from about 9.2 ml of fresh peripheral blood by Ficoll-Paque density gradient centrifugation. Trizol reagent was used to extract total RNA, and RNA quality was then checked on an Agilent 2100 Bioanalyzer. On this clonotype: The antigen this receptor binds is unknown. Base qualities are not at hand, and no much larger clone is one base apart.

Cut back by 7 bases and 5 bases, the V and J ends lie 15 bases apart. From the cysteine through the phenylalanine, the CDR3 covers 14 amino acids. Only CDR3 DNA is held: 42 bases, read in frame from base 1. Amplification of TCR beta CDR3 regions was carried out from RNA transcripts. For the first round of RT-PCR on the TCR CDR3, the HTBI primer set was used together with the Qiagen OneStep RT-PCR kit. Libraries were constructed in a second round of multiplex PCR, after which size selection and purification were carried out. Paired-end sequencing of the libraries was performed with 100 bp reads on an Illumina HiSeq2000. On the authors' methods: SOAPnuke was used to process the raw data, with reads discarded if the reads contained adapters or uncalled bases, had a mean Phred below 15, or lacked an exact constant-primer or identifier match. High-quality paired reads were merged using COPE v1.2.5, and each unique nucleotide sequence was defined as a clonotype. MiTCR v1.1 was used to align the clonotypes against IMGT TRBV, TRBD and TRBJ reference segments. The analysis included only V-J combinations with a frequency above 0.0001, which together covered approximately 99% of the repertoires. A TCS score was defined as the ratio between F50 (clonal expansion) and ExV (chaos), using BLOSUM62-based TCRdist between CDR3 peptides within each V-J. Welch's t-statistics and random forest reduced roughly 540 V-J features to around 14, which were used in a naive Bayes classifier (R e1071). The public reads were quality trimmed at Q25 with fastp and then assembled into clones with MiXCR by TCRdb, keeping productive beta chains. Rows are unified per CDR3 protein, each entry keeping the most common DNA and genes. The V and J calls were determined by TCRdb, not by the authors. This sample has 250,000 to 300,000 distinct CDR3 sequences in its table, and more than 15% of those were observed once. The ten largest clonotypes hold about 51% of the sample.

The clonotype originates from a woman aged 55-70 years with Graves' ophthalmopathy. The chain joins TRBV12-3 or TRBV12-4 to TRBJ1-5; TRBD1 could be the D gene, as 6 bases match. Sequencing input: blood. The DNA is as follows: TGTGCCAGCACCAAGGACAGAACATATCAGCCCCAGCATTTT. This sequence encodes CASTKDRTYQPQHF.